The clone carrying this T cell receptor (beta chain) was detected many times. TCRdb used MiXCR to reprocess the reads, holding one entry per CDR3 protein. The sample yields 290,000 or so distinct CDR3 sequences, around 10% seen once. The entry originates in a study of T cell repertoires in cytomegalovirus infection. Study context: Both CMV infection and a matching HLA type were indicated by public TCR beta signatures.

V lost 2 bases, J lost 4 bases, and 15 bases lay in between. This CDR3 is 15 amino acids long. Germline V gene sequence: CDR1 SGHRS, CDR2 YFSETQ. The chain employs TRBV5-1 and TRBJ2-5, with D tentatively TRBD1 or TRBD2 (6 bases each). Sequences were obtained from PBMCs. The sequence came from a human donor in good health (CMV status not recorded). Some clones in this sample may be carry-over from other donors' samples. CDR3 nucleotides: TGCGCCAGCAGCTTCTCTGGGGGGCGAGGAGAGACCCAGTACTTC. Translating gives CASSFSGGRGETQYF.